This T cell receptor (beta chain) comes out of a study of ipilimumab plus nivolumab after autologous stem cell transplantation. Study results and caveats: Authors suggest TCR repertoire, Treg phenotype and gut microbiota support further study.

Through week 26, nivolumab 3 mg/kg IV was given weeks 1, 4, 7, 10, then biweekly. Sequenced by immunoSEQ multiplex PCR; TCRdb stores in-frame clones only, minus some. The top ten hold 2.2% of the sample, which has 84,000 or so clones, 83% seen once. About this clone itself: Its antigen is not identified.

With 3 bases removed from V and 5 bases from J, the gap between germline ends came to 13 bases. The CDR3 contains 14 residues. The germline V gene has CDR1 SEHNR and CDR2 FQNEAQ (reference sequence). This specimen consisted of PBMCs, obtained in a trial of ipilimumab plus nivolumab as post-transplant consolidation. The gene calls are TRBV7-9 and TRBJ1-2, with D possibly matching TRBD1 (5 bases). The clonotype comes from a male donor with diffuse large B-cell lymphoma. In DNA, the CDR3 is TGTGCCAGCAGCTTTCCGGGGCATTCGTATGGCTACACCTTC. Amino acid sequence: CASSFPGHSYGYTF.